These T cell receptor beta chains were read from a single sample in a study of cytomegalovirus exposure and HLA in healthy donors. Using immunoSEQ multiplex PCR, the repertoire was profiled, and TCRdb retains in-frame clones only, with some absent. The sample table includes under 250,000 clones. Specimen: PBMCs. These receptors originate from a girl aged 2-10 years in good health and CMV-seropositive. The CDR3 runs from the conserved cysteine through the conserved F or W. D genes are given only for firm matches.

d_call,v_call,j_call,cdr3_nt,cdr3_aa
TRBD1,TRBV5-1,TRBJ2-5,TGCGCCAGCAGCTTTTTACAGGGGGCAGGGGAGACCCAGTACTTC,CASSFLQGAGETQYF
NA,TRBV2,TRBJ2-7,TGTGCCAGCAAGCCCGGGGACTCATCCTACGAGCAGTACTTC,CASKPGDSSYEQYF
TRBD1,TRBV28,TRBJ1-1,TGTGCCAGCAGCCGGACAGGGACGAACACTGAAGCTTTCTTT,CASSRTGTNTEAFF
NA,TRBV19,TRBJ2-7,TGTGCCAGTAGTATCGGTGGAGGGGAGCGGACCTACGAGCAGTACTTC,CASSIGGGERTYEQYF
NA,TRBV7-6,TRBJ1-4,TGTGCCAGCAGCTCGCGGAGGGGCCTTGCAACTAATGAAAAACTGTTTTTT,CASSSRRGLATNEKLFF
NA,TRBV5-4,TRBJ1-4,TGTGCCAGCAGCAAACGACGGGAGGATGAAAAACTGTTTTTT,CASSKRREDEKLFF
TRBD2,TRBV13,TRBJ2-3,TGTGCCAGCAGCTTAGTAACGGGGCGGGAGGGCGCGGATACGCAGTATTTT,CASSLVTGREGADTQYF
NA,TRBV2,TRBJ2-1,TGTGCCAGCAAGACTGATAGCTCCTACAATGAGCAGTTCTTC,CASKTDSSYNEQFF
NA,TRBV19,TRBJ2-5,TGTGCCAGTAGTTTTGCTAATCAGGTACAAGAGACCCAGTACTTC,CASSFANQVQETQYF
TRBD2,TRBV7-9,TRBJ2-3,TGTGCCAGCAGCTTAGTTTGGAGACTAGCGGGAGGGCCCAAAGATACGCAGTATTTT,CASSLVWRLAGGPKDTQYF
NA,TRBV10-3,TRBJ1-2,TGTGCCTCGACAGCCTTAAACTATGGCTACACCTTC,CASTALNYGYTF
NA,TRBV14,TRBJ2-7,TGTGCCAGCAGTCTTAGGACAGACAGCGAGCAGTACTTC,CASSLRTDSEQYF
NA,TRBV12-2,TRBJ2-2,TGTGCAAGTCGCTTTCGGGACAGGGGGTTCTCCGGGGAGCTGTTTTTT,CASRFRDRGFSGELFF